This TCR beta chain was retrieved from a study of shared clonotypes between healthy human individuals. TCRdb's table, derived via immunoSEQ multiplex PCR, lists solely in-frame clones and lacks some. Among about 480,000 clones, around 79% were seen once, and the ten largest hold around an eighth. Germline values: CDR1 SGHRS, CDR2 YFSETQ. The CDR3 totals 14 residues. Trimming stripped 5 bases from V and 1 base from J, with 13 bases between. For this clone: Different DNA sequences within this sample yield the same CDR3.

Sequenced input: PBMCs. The clonotype originates from a middle-aged woman in good health. Some clones in this sample may be carry-over from other donors' samples. This chain connects TRBV5-1 to TRBJ2-7; D is tentatively TRBD1 or TRBD2 (5 bases each). CDR3 sequence reads: CASRTGTGSYEQYF. The CDR3, as DNA: TGCGCCAGCAGAACTGGGACGGGATCCTACGAGCAGTACTTC.